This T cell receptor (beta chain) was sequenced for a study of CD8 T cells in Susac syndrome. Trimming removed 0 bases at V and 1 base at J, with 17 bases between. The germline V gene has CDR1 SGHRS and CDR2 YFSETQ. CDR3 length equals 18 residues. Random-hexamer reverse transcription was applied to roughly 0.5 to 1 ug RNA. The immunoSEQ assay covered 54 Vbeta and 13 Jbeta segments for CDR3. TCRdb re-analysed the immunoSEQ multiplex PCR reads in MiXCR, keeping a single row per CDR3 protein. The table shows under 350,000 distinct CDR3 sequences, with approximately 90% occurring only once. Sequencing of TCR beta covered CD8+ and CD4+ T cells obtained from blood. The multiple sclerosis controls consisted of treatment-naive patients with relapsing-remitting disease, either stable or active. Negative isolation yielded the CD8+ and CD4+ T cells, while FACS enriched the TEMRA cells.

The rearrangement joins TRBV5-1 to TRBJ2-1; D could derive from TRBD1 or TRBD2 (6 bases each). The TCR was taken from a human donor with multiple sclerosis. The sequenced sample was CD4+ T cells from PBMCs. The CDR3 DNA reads TGCGCCAGCAGCTTGGCGTCGGGGCAGGGGAGGTCCTACAATGAGCAGTTCTTC. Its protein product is CASSLASGQGRSYNEQFF. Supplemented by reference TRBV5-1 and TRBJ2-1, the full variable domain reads KAGVTQTPRYLIKTRGQQVTLSCSPISGHRSVSWYQQTPGQGLQFLFEYFSETQRNKGNFPGRFSGRQFSNSRSEMNVSTLELGDSALYLCASSLASGQGRSYNEQFFGPGTRLTVL.